The 28 T cell receptor beta chains in this list originate from one sample, sequenced in a study of T cells in Graves' hyperthyroidism and ophthalmopathy. RNA transcripts provided the source from which TCR beta CDR3 regions were amplified. HTBI primers were used for first-round RT-PCR of the TCR CDR3. TCRdb fed the multiplex PCR reads into MiXCR, producing one record per CDR3 protein. This repertoire shows 600,000 or so distinct CDR3 sequences, around 15% found once; its top ten account for approximately 12%. The material sequenced was blood. These receptor sequences come from a woman in her forties or fifties with Graves' ophthalmopathy.

This clonotype showed up just a few times. The CDR3 reads CASSGRTDRNYGYTF. For the CDR3, the DNA is TGTGCCAGCAGCGGGAGGACAGATCGAAACTATGGCTACACCTTC. This sequence joins TRBV7-9 and TRBJ1-2; TRBD1 might be the D (6 bases). CDR3 length: 15 amino acids. V was pared by 5 bases and J by 2 bases, with 15 bases between. Germline CDR1 SEHNR, CDR2 FQNEAQ (reference sequence).

This clonotype was seen at least ten times. V and J are TRBV3-1 and TRBJ1-2, with D tentatively TRBD1 (6 bases). Trimming pared 0 bases from V and 8 bases from J, leaving 13 bases between. Per the germline V gene, CDR1 is LGHDT and CDR2 is YNNKEL (reference sequence). The CDR3 has 14 amino acids. CDR3 sequence (DNA): TGTGCCAGCAGCCAAGAGAGGGGGGTTGGCGGCTACACCTTC. It codes for CASSQERGVGGYTF.

This clonotype was counted at least ten times. V is TRBV12-3 or TRBV12-4 and J is TRBJ2-7; D call uncertain. V shed 4 bases and J shed 2 bases, with 12 bases lying between them. This CDR3 has 14 residues. The CDR3 spells CASSSDSHAYEQYF. As DNA, the CDR3 is TGTGCCAGCAGTTCAGATTCGCACGCCTACGAGCAGTACTTC.

This rearrangement joins TRBV6-2 or TRBV6-3 to TRBJ1-5; a weak D match, TRBD1 (5 bases). Per the germline V gene, CDR1 is MNHEY and CDR2 is SVGEGT. The V gene lost 2 bases and the J gene lost 11 bases, with 13 bases spanning the gap. This CDR3 contains 13 residues. The CDR3 bases are TGTGCCAGCAGTTACCCTGGGGGAGGAGCCCAGCATTTT. It specifies CASSYPGGGAQHF.

This clonotype has ten or more counts. The CDR3 loop is CASSPVPGQGDSYEQYF. For the CDR3, the DNA is TGTGCCAGCAGTCCGGTCCCGGGACAGGGAGATTCCTACGAGCAGTACTTC. The rearrangement joins TRBV6-1 to TRBJ2-7, with 9 bases lining up with TRBD1. Germline V gives CDR1 MNHNS, CDR2 SASEGT. This CDR3 spans 17 amino acids. V lost 5 bases to trimming and J lost 1 base; unmatched junction nucleotides: 12.

This clonotype was recorded at least ten times. This chain links TRBV6-1 with TRBJ2-7, with TRBD2 as a possible D gene (6 bases). V lost 3 bases and J lost 2, with 14 bases in between. Germline V lookup: CDR1 MNHNS, CDR2 SASEGT. The CDR3 contains 15 residues. The CDR3 spells CASSETGTPPYEQYF. CDR3 DNA: TGTGCCAGCAGTGAGACCGGGACTCCGCCCTACGAGCAGTACTTC.

The sample holds many counts of this clonotype. One end of the junction fails to match germline, which may point to a read error. V is TRBV30 and J is TRBJ2-1, with TRBD2 identical over 7 bases. The germline V gene has CDR1 GTSNPN and CDR2 SVGIG (reference sequence). This CDR3 spans 14 amino acids. The CDR3 sequence is CGLADSKSYNEQFF. The CDR3 DNA is TGCGGGCTAGCGGACTCTAAATCCTACAATGAGCAGTTCTTC.

The chain combines TRBV6-2 or TRBV6-3 with TRBJ2-3; D gene ambiguous. CDR3 length: 14 amino acids. The V end was cut by 5 bases, the J end by 7 bases, with 16 bases between. CDR1 and CDR2 (germline): MNHEY, SVGEGT. CDR3: CASSLVALKNTQYF. The CDR3 DNA is TGTGCCAGCAGTCTAGTAGCCCTGAAGAATACGCAGTATTTT.

The gene calls are TRBV6-2 or TRBV6-3 and TRBJ2-7; TRBD2 might be the D (6 bases). The germline V and J ends were trimmed by 6 bases and 3 bases, with 12 bases remaining between them. The CDR3 loop spans 13 amino acids. From germline, CDR1 is MNHEY and CDR2 SVGEGT. CDR3 protein: CASRLAPFYEQYF. CDR3 DNA sequence: TGTGCCAGCAGACTAGCTCCGTTCTACGAGCAGTACTTC.

The table lists this clonotype with a few counts. This chain joins TRBV24-1 and TRBJ2-3, with TRBD1 matching over 8 bases. V dropped 4 bases and J dropped 0; count of bases not matched to a gene: 5. CDR1 and CDR2 (germline): KGHDR, SFDVKD. The CDR3 loop spans 16 amino acids. In nucleotides, the CDR3 is TGTGCCACCAGTGACAAACAGGGGGATAGCACAGATACGCAGTATTTT. Its translation: CATSDKQGDSTDTQYF.

Only a few counts were recorded for this clonotype. The V gene is TRBV12-3 or TRBV12-4, the J gene TRBJ2-1, with TRBD2 identical over 8 bases. V trimming: 2 bases; J trimming: 8 bases; junction bases outside the gene matches: 11. The CDR3 consists of 16 residues. Here the CDR3 reads CASSLWGSGIHDEQFF. The CDR3 DNA reads as TGTGCCAGCAGTTTATGGGGTAGCGGGATCCACGATGAGCAGTTCTTC.

The table lists this clonotype with a few counts. Relative to the germline gene, one junction end is altered; a read error may explain this. The genes are TRBV7-7 and TRBJ1-3; maybe TRBD1 (6 bases). The CDR3 is made up of 15 amino acids. The germline CDR1 and CDR2 sequences are SSHAT and FNYEAQ (reference sequence). The DNA of the CDR3 is TGTGCTAGCAGCTTAAGGGCAGGGGATGGAAACACCATATATTTT. Encoded protein: CASSLRAGDGNTIYF. Full variable domain (outside the CDR3, taken from reference TRBV7-7 and TRBJ1-3): GAGVSQSPRYKVTKRGQDVTLRCDPISSHATLYWYQQALGQGPEFLTYFNYEAQPDKSGLPSDRFSAERPEGSISTLTIQRTEQRDSAMYRCASSLRAGDGNTIYFGEGSWLTVV.

This clonotype was detected many times. This chain connects TRBV12-3 or TRBV12-4 to TRBJ2-3; TRBD2 matches at 9 bases. V lost 5 bases and J lost 7; bases outside the gene matches: 16. The CDR3 length is 17 residues. The DNA for the CDR3 is TGTGCCAGCAGTCCCCTAAGACTAGCGGCACGGTCATATACGCAGTATTTT. Amino acids: CASSPLRLAARSYTQYF.

This clonotype was observed many times. This chain uses TRBV7-9 with TRBJ2-3; 10 nucleotides line up with TRBD2. The CDR3 is 17 residues long. Germline V gene lookup returns CDR1 SEHNR and CDR2 FQNEAQ (reference sequence). J lost 0 bases, V lost 2 bases, and 5 bases had no gene match. The CDR3 region has the DNA TGTGCCAGCAGCTTAACAACTAGCGGGGCTAGCACAGATACGCAGTATTTT. Amino acid sequence: CASSLTTSGASTDTQYF.

This clonotype was detected ten times or more. Written as DNA, the CDR3 is TGTGCCAGTAGTATAGCGGGGCAGCGTAACTATGGCTACACCTTC. Translated, it gives CASSIAGQRNYGYTF. The V and J genes are TRBV19 and TRBJ1-2, with a possible D match to TRBD1 (5 bases). Trimming took off 1 base at V and 1 base at J, with 10 bases between the two ends. The CDR3 is made up of 15 amino acids. Germline lookup yields CDR1 LNHDA and CDR2 SQIVND (reference sequence).

This clonotype showed up just a few times. V and J are TRBV5-6 and TRBJ2-1, with 10 nucleotides matching TRBD2. This CDR3 region has 16 residues. Germline CDR1 reads SGHDT; CDR2 reads YYEEEE. V was clipped by 0 bases and J by 7 bases; unmatched bases: 7. Here the CDR3 reads CASSLDSGRALNEQFF. CDR3 bases: TGTGCCAGCAGCTTGGACAGCGGGAGGGCCTTGAATGAGCAGTTCTTC.

The table lists this clonotype with many counts. The chain recombines TRBV12-3 or TRBV12-4 with TRBJ2-7, with D possibly being TRBD2 (5 bases). V shed 5 bases and J shed 0 bases, with 14 bases lying between them. This CDR3 is built from 15 residues. The CDR3 DNA reads TGTGCCAGCAGTCCATCCGGGATCGTCTCCTACGAGCAGTACTTC. Protein sequence: CASSPSGIVSYEQYF.

This clonotype has ten or more counts. V usage is TRBV7-2 and J usage is TRBJ2-7, with unresolved D. The CDR3 length is 12 residues. Per the germline V gene, CDR1 is SGHTA and CDR2 is FQGNSA. V was cut by 1 base and J by 5 bases, with 6 bases left in between. The CDR3 region has the DNA TGTGCCAGCAGCTTAGACTTCCACGAGCAGTACTTC. Translated, it gives CASSLDFHEQYF.

In this sample, this clonotype turned up many times. DNA for the CDR3: TGTGCCAGTAGTGGTACAGGTCGATGGACTGAAGCTTTCTTT. Its translation is CASSGTGRWTEAFF. This sequence joins TRBV19 and TRBJ1-1, with TRBD1 as a possible D gene (5 bases). This CDR3 spans 14 amino acids. CDR1 and CDR2 (germline): LNHDA, SQIVND (reference sequence). V was pared by 5 bases and J by 5 bases, with 15 bases between. Drawing the rest from reference TRBV19 and TRBJ1-1, the complete variable domain is DGGITQSPKYLFRKEGQNVTLSCEQNLNHDAMYWYRQDPGQGLRLIYYSQIVNDFQKGDIAEGYSVSREKKESFPLTVTSAQKNPTAFYLCASSGTGRWTEAFFGQGTRLTVV.

This clonotype was counted at least ten times. The genes are TRBV6-1 and TRBJ2-1, with no clear D. Germline loops: CDR1 MNHNS, CDR2 SASEGT. V was clipped by 1 base and J by 9 bases, with 13 bases between them. CDR3 length: 14 residues. The CDR3 coding sequence is TGTGCCAGCAGTGAAGTAGTGCAGTCCTCTGAGCAGTTCTTC. Translating it yields CASSEVVQSSEQFF.

This clonotype occurred a few times. The rearrangement links TRBV24-1 to TRBJ2-3, with TRBD2 as a possible D gene (6 bases). Germline V gene data show CDR1 as KGHDR and CDR2 as SFDVKD. The CDR3 sequence is 11 residues long. V was pared by 4 bases and J by 12 bases, with 10 bases between. The CDR3 here is CATSDRDSQYF. The CDR3 region has the DNA TGTGCCACCAGTGACCGGGACTCCCAGTATTTT.

This clonotype was seen more than once but under ten times. The chain's CDR3 is CASSMFFGTVAAEAFF. CDR3 bases: TGTGCCAGTAGTATGTTTTTCGGAACAGTTGCCGCTGAAGCTTTCTTT. This chain links TRBV19 with TRBJ1-1; D is unclear. CDR1 is LNHDA and CDR2 is SQIVND in the germline V gene (reference sequence). Trimming stripped 3 bases from V and 6 bases from J, with 20 bases between. This CDR3 has 16 amino acids.

This clonotype was seen at least ten times. This chain joins TRBV20-1 and TRBJ2-4; no firm D call. The V gene's germline CDR1 is DFQATT and CDR2 SNEGSKA (reference sequence). The CDR3 loop spans 16 amino acids. Trimming pared 2 bases from V and 0 bases from J, leaving 14 bases between. In nucleotides, the CDR3 is TGCAGTGCTAGAAGAGTCCGGACCATAGCCAAAAACATTCAGTACTTC. This encodes CSARRVRTIAKNIQYF.

This clonotype has ten or more counts. This chain connects TRBV5-5 to TRBJ2-1; TRBD1 matches at 8 bases. With V trimmed by 4 bases and J by 5 bases, 11 bases remained unmatched. The CDR3 is 16 residues long. Germline V gene lookup returns CDR1 SGHKS and CDR2 YYEKEE (reference sequence). CDR3 protein: CASSQDRGFIDNEQFF. CDR3 nucleotides: TGTGCCAGCAGCCAAGACAGGGGTTTTATCGACAATGAGCAGTTCTTC.

This clonotype has ten or more counts. The DNA for the CDR3 is TGTGCCAGCAGCTTAAGGAGGGTAGGATCCTATAATTCACCCCTCCACTTT. Protein sequence: CASSLRRVGSYNSPLHF. This chain joins TRBV7-2 and TRBJ1-6; D not certain. There are 17 residues in the CDR3. CDR1 and CDR2 from the germline V gene are SGHTA and FQGNSA. Trimming pared 2 bases from V and 1 base from J, leaving 12 bases between.

This chain connects TRBV27 to TRBJ2-7; TRBD2 matches 13 bases. Germline V gene data show CDR1 as MNHEY and CDR2 as SMNVEV (reference sequence). There are 19 residues in the CDR3. Losses at the gene ends were 5 bases for V and 2 bases for J; bases not matched to a gene: 15. The CDR3 region has the DNA TGTGCCAGCAGTCCCCCCACTAGCGGGAGGGCCGGAATCCCCTACGAGCAGTACTTC. It yields the protein CASSPPTSGRAGIPYEQYF.

This clonotype was observed at least ten times. The CDR3 here is CASSSDRDTQYF. CDR3 nucleotides: TGTGCCAGCAGCTCCGATCGGGATACGCAGTATTTT. The rearrangement links TRBV7-3 to TRBJ2-3; D gene unclear. The germline V gene has CDR1 SGHTA and CDR2 FQGTGA. The CDR3 covers 12 residues. Deletions cut 4 bases from V and 6 bases from J, with 8 bases between. Filled out from reference TRBV7-3 and TRBJ2-3, the complete variable domain reads GAGVSQTPSNKVTEKGKYVELRCDPISGHTALYWYRQSLGQGPEFLIYFQGTGAADDSGLPNDRFFAVRPEGSVSTLKIQRTERGDSAVYLCASSSDRDTQYFGPGTRLTVL.

This clonotype appeared many times. This chain joins TRBV20-1 and TRBJ2-3, with TRBD2 matching over 8 bases. The V gene end was trimmed by 2 bases and the J gene end by 6 bases; junction bases not matched to a gene: 13. Per germline, CDR1 DFQATT and CDR2 SNEGSKA (reference sequence). The CDR3 contains 16 residues. CDR3 residues: CSARSKLAVPLDTQYF. In nucleotides, the CDR3 is TGCAGTGCTAGATCCAAACTAGCGGTCCCTTTGGATACGCAGTATTTT.